This paragraph reports one TCR beta chain. The data were taken from a study of T-cell memory formation after mild COVID-19. This CDR3 is built from 17 residues. In germline, CDR1 is LGHNA, CDR2 YSLEER. V was pared by 0 bases and J by 6 bases, with 17 bases between. One entry per CDR3 protein, called by TCRdb with MiXCR from the 5' RACE reads. Among more than 250,000 distinct CDR3 sequences listed, roughly 15% were seen once. The sequenced sample consisted of PBMCs or a T cell subset sorted from them (not recorded which). This TCR was sampled from a man aged 18 to 30 who had mild COVID-19 (a few samples of this study predate the infection). Cell type and time point are not known. J is TRBJ1-4 and V is TRBV4-3; TRBD1 is a possible D gene (5 bases). CDR3 DNA: TGCGCCAGCAGCCAAGATGTGCCAGGTACCAGGGATGAAAAACTGTTTTTT. As protein: CASSQDVPGTRDEKLFF.